The 2 T cell receptor beta chains below were found in one sample sequenced in a study of spatial heterogeneity in lung cancer. Whole-study findings and limits: Mutation counts in tumors were tracked by counts of expanded intratumoral alpha and beta TCRs.

Time point in this sample: sample taken at primary tumor resection. TCRdb used MiXCR to reprocess the 5' RACE reads, holding one entry per CDR3 protein. The repertoire has approximately 880 distinct CDR3 sequences, around 6.6% of them found once; the top ten carry just under 30%. No antigen has been identified for these receptors. The sample consisted of lung tumor tissue, taken at surgery. The receptors shown here come from a female donor with early-stage non-small cell lung cancer.

This clonotype was counted between two and nine times. The junction shows a germline mismatch at one end, possibly a read error. This beta chain lies outside the target of a library built for alpha chains; its clone size means little. The V gene is TRBV7-9, the J gene TRBJ2-3; D unclear. The CDR3 loop spans 13 amino acids. CDR1 and CDR2 from the germline V gene are SEHNR and FQNEAQ (reference sequence). Here the CDR3 reads CTSSPEWADTQYF. The CDR3 DNA reads TGTACCAGCAGCCCGGAGTGGGCAGATACGCAGTATTTT.

Concerning this clonotype: With the library built for alpha chains, this beta chain is off target and its frequency is not meaningful. The J gene is TRBJ1-1, the V gene TRBV11-2; D gene uncertain. Germline loops: CDR1 SGHAT, CDR2 FQNNGV. The CDR3 contains 12 residues. V was trimmed by 3 bases and J by 0 bases, leaving 2 bases between them. The CDR3 region has the DNA TGTGCCAGCAGCTTCGTGAACACTGAAGCTTTCTTT. It codes for CASSFVNTEAFF.